There are many counts of the clone carrying this TCR beta chain. What it recognizes is unknown. This record belongs to a study of human T cells and chemical hapten exposure. In the study overall: Throughout a study of around six months, patients underwent weekly scalp administration of diphenylcyclopropenone doses. Patients, mostly women, had alopecia areata, alopecia totalis or alopecia universalis. Study-wide findings and caveats: Among TCRs, those above 1 in 1000 frequency were unaffected by DPC sensitization.

CDR3 length equals 11 residues. Germline V gene data show CDR1 as DFQATT and CDR2 as SNEGSKA (reference sequence). The V end lost 6 bases, the J end lost 5 bases, and 8 bases lay between the germline ends. One entry per CDR3 protein, called by TCRdb with MiXCR from the RACE reads. This sample has roughly 86,000 distinct CDR3 sequences, with over 9.5% found just once. Regarding time point: patch test 1, 2 weeks after DPC sensitization. Treatment noted: therapeutic diphenylcyclopropenone sensitization with weekly scalp DPC. The origin of this receptor is a man aged 35 to 55 with alopecia areata. Some clones in this sample may be carry-over from other donors' samples. The V and J genes are TRBV20-1 and TRBJ1-5; D ambiguous. Sequencing was performed on whole blood, taken in connection with sensitization to the hapten diphenylcyclopropenone (DPC). CDR3 nucleotides: TGCAGTGCCAGAACGGATCAGCCCCAGCATTTT. Amino acids: CSARTDQPQHF.